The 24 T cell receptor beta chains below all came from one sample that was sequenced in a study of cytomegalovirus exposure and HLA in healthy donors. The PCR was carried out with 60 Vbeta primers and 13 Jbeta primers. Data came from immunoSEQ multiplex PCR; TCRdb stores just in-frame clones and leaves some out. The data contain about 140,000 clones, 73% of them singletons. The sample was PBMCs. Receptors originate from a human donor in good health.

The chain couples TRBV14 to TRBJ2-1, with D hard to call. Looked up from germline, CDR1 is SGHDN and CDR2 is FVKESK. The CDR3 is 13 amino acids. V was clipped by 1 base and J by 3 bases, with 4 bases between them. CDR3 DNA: TGTGCCAGCAGCCAAGCTGTCTACAATGAGCAGTTCTTC. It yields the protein CASSQAVYNEQFF.

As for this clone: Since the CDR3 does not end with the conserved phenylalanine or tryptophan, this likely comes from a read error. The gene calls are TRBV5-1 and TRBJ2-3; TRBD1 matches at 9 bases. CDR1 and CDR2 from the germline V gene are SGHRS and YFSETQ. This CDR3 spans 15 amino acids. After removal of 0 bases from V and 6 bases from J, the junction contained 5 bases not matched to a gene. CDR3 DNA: TGCGCCAGCAGCTTGGAGGGACAGGGAAGCGATACGCAGTATTCT. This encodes CASSLEGQGSDTQYS.

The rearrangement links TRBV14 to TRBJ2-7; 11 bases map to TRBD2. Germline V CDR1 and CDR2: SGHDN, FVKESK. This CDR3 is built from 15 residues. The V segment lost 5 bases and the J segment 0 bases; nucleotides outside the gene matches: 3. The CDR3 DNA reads TGTGCCAGCAGCTTGGGACTAGCGGCCTCCTACGAGCAGTACTTC. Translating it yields CASSLGLAASYEQYF.

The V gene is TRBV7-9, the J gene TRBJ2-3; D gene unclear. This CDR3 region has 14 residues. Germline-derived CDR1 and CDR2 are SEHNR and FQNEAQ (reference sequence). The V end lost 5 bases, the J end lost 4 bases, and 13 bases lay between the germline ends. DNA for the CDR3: TGTGCCAGCAGCGCGCCCCCCGCGGCAGATACGCAGTATTTT. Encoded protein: CASSAPPAADTQYF.

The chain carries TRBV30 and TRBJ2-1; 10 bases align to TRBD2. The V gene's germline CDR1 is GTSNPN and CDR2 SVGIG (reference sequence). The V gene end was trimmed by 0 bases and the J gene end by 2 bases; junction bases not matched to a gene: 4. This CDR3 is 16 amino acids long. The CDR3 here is CAWSVSGRTTYNEQFF. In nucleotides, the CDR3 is TGTGCCTGGAGTGTTAGCGGGAGGACCACCTACAATGAGCAGTTCTTC.

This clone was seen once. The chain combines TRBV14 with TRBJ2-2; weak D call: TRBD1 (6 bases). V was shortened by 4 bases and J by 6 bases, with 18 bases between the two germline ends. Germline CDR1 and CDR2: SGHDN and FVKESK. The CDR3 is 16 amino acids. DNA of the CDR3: TGTGCCAGCAGCCGACTGGACAGCCGACCGGCCGGGGAGCTGTTTTTT. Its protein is CASSRLDSRPAGELFF.

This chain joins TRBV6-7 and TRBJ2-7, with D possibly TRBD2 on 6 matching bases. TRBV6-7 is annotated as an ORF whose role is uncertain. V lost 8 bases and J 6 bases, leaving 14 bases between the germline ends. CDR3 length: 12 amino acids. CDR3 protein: CASGTRAPEQYF. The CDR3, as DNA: TGTGCCAGCGGGACTCGCGCCCCCGAGCAGTACTTC.

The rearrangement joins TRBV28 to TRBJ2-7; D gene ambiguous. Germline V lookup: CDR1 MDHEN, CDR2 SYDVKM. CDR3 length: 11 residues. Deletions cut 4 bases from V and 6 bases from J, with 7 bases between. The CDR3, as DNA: TGTGCCAGCAGTTCCGGTCGCGAGCAGTACTTC. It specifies CASSSGREQYF.

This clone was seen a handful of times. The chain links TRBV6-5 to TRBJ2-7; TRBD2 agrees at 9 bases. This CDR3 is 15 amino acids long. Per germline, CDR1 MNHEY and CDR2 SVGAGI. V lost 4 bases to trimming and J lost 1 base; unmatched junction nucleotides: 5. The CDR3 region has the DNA TGTGCCAGCAGTTTGACTAGCGGCGCTTCCTACGAGCAGTACTTC. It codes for CASSLTSGASYEQYF.

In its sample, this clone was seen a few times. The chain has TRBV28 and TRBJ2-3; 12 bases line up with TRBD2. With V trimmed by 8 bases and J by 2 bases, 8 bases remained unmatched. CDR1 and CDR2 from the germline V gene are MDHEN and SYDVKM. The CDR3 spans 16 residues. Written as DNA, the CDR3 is TGTGCCAGCGCCCCGGGACTAGCGGGCGCCACAGATACGCAGTATTTT. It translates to CASAPGLAGATDTQYF.

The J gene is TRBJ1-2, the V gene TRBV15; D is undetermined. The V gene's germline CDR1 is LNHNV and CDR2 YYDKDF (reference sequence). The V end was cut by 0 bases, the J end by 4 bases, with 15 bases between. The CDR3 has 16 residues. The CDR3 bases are TGTGCCACCAGCAGAGAAGTCGGAGGCGGCGGCTATGGCTACACCTTC. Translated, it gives CATSREVGGGGYGYTF.

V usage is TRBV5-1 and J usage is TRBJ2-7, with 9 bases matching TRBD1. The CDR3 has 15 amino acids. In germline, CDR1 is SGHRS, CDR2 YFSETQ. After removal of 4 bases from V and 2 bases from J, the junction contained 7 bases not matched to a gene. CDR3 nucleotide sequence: TGCGCCAGCAGCCCAACAGGGGGCGAAGCCTACGAGCAGTACTTC. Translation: CASSPTGGEAYEQYF.

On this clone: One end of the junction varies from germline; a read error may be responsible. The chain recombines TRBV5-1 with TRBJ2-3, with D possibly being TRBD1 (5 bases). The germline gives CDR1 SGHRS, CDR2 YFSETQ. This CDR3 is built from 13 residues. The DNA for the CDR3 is TGCGCCAGCAGCTTTGCGAGCACAGGTACGCAGTATTTT. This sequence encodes CASSFASTGTQYF.

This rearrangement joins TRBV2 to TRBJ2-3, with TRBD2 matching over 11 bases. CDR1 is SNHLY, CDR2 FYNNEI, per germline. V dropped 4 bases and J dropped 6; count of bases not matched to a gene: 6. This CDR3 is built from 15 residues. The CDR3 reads CASSATSGGSDTQYF. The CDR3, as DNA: TGTGCCAGCAGTGCTACTAGCGGGGGTTCGGATACGCAGTATTTT.

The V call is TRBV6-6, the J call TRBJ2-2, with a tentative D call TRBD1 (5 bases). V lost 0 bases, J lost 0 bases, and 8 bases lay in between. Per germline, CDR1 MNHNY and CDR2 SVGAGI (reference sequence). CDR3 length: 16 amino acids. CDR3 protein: CASSYSGQANTGELFF. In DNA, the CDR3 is TGTGCCAGCAGTTACTCGGGGCAGGCGAACACCGGGGAGCTGTTTTTT.

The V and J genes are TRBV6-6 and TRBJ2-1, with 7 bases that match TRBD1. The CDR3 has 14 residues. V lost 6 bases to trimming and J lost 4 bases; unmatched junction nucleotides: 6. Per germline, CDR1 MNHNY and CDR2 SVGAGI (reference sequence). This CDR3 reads CASSLQDRYNEQFF. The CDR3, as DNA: TGTGCCAGCAGCCTACAGGACAGGTACAATGAGCAGTTCTTC.

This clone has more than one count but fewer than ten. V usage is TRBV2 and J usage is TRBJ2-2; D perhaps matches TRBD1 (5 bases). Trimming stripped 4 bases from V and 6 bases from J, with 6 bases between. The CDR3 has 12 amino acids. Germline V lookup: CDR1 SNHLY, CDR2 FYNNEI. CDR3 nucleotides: TGTGCCAGCAGTGTAGGGGCCGGGGAGCTGTTTTTT. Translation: CASSVGAGELFF.

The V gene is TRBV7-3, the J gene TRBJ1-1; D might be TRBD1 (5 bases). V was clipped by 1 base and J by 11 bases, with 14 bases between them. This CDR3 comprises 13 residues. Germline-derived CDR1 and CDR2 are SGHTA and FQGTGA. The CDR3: CASSLNPGGKAFF. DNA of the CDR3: TGTGCCAGCAGCTTAAATCCGGGGGGGAAGGCTTTCTTT. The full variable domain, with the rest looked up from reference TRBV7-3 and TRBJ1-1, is GAGVSQTPSNKVTEKGKYVELRCDPISGHTALYWYRQSLGQGPEFLIYFQGTGAADDSGLPNDRFFAVRPEGSVSTLKIQRTERGDSAVYLCASSLNPGGKAFFGQGTRLTVV.

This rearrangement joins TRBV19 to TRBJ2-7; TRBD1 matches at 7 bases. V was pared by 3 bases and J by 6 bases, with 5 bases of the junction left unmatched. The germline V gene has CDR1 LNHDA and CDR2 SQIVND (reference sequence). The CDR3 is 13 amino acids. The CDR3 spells CASSIPRTGEQYF. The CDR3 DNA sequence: TGTGCCAGTAGTATTCCTCGGACAGGCGAGCAGTACTTC.

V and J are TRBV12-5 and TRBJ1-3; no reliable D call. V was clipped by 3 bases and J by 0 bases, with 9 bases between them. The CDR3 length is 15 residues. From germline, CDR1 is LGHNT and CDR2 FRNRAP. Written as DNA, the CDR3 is TGTGCTAGTGGTTTCCCATTCAGCTCTGGAAACACCATATATTTT. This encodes CASGFPFSSGNTIYF.

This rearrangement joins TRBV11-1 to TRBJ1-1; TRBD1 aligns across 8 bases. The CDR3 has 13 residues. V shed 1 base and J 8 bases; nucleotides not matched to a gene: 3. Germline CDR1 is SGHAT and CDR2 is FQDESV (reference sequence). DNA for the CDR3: TGTGCCAGCAGCTTAGGGGACAGGTGGGAAGCTTTCTTT. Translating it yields CASSLGDRWEAFF.

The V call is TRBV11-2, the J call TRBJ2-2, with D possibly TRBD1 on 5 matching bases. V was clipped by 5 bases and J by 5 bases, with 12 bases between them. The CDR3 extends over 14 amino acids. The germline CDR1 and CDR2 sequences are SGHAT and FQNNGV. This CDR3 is CASSLRQLTGELFF. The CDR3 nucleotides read TGTGCCAGCAGCCTTAGACAGTTAACCGGGGAGCTGTTTTTT.

The CDR3 region has the DNA TGTGCCAGCAGCTTGGCCACCGGGACAGGGTTGGAAGAGCAGTACTTC. Its translation is CASSLATGTGLEEQYF. V gene TRBV5-6 combines with J gene TRBJ2-7; 9 bases fit TRBD1. CDR1 is SGHDT and CDR2 is YYEEEE in the germline V gene. V gave up 0 bases and J gave up 7 bases; unmatched junction bases: 11. The CDR3 loop spans 16 amino acids.

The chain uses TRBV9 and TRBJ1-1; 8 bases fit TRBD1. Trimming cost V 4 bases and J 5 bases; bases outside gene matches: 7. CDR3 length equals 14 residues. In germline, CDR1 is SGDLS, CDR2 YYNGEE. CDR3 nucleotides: TGTGCCAGCAGCCCCATGACAGGGGAAACTGAAGCTTTCTTT. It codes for CASSPMTGETEAFF. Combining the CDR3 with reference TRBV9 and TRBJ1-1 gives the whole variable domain DSGVTQTPKHLITATGQRVTLRCSPRSGDLSVYWYQQSLDQGLQFLIQYYNGEERAKGNILERFSAQQFPDLHSELNLSSLELGDSALYFCASSPMTGETEAFFGQGTRLTVV.